The 26 T cell receptor beta chains reported below all come from one sample, sequenced in a study of blood T cell repertoires in COVID-19. Repertoires were generated with immunoSEQ multiplex PCR, while TCRdb's copy carries only in-frame clones and drops some. The sample yields about 120,000 clones, approximately 83% seen once. The sequencing sample was made of peripheral blood. The receptors here all came from an elderly man with active or convalescent COVID-19.

This chain links TRBV12-3 or TRBV12-4 with TRBJ1-1; 7 bases fit TRBD1. The CDR3 is 13 residues long. The junction had 3 bases not matched to a gene; V was cut back by 5 bases and J by 3 bases. In DNA, the CDR3 is TGTGCCAGCAGTAATGACAGGGACACTGAAGCTTTCTTT. It yields the protein CASSNDRDTEAFF.

This clone was detected a few times. The chain employs TRBV10-3 and TRBJ2-7; TRBD2 matches 10 bases. With V trimmed by 0 bases and J by 3 bases, 8 bases remained unmatched. Germline V gene sequence: CDR1 ENHRY, CDR2 SYGVKD. The length of the CDR3 is 17 residues. The CDR3 nucleotides read TGTGCCATCAGTGAGTCTCTAGCGGGAGACACCAGCTACGAGCAGTACTTC. Its translation is CAISESLAGDTSYEQYF.

This clone has just one count. The chain has TRBV5-1 and TRBJ2-3; a weak D match, TRBD2 (6 bases). Germline V gene lookup returns CDR1 SGHRS and CDR2 YFSETQ. Trimming removed 6 bases at V and 1 base at J, with 15 bases between. The CDR3 runs to 15 residues. The CDR3 nucleotides read TGCGCCAGCAAGCGTAGCGGCCAAGGCACAGATACGCAGTATTTT. Encoded protein: CASKRSGQGTDTQYF.

J is TRBJ1-1 and V is TRBV29-1, with D perhaps TRBD1 (5 bases). CDR1 and CDR2 (germline): SQVTM, ANQGSEA. Trimming stripped 4 bases from V and 9 bases from J, with 12 bases between. This CDR3 region has 11 residues. The CDR3 here is CSVGGVDKAFF. The CDR3 coding sequence is TGCAGCGTTGGGGGGGTAGATAAAGCTTTCTTT.

This chain uses TRBV28 with TRBJ2-1; 11 nucleotides align to TRBD2. The V gene end was trimmed by 6 bases and the J gene end by 4 bases; junction bases not matched to a gene: 5. Germline V gives CDR1 MDHEN, CDR2 SYDVKM. This CDR3 spans 15 amino acids. For the CDR3, the DNA is TGTGCCAGCAGCTCCGGGACTAGCGGTTACAATGAGCAGTTCTTC. The encoded protein is CASSSGTSGYNEQFF.

CDR3 protein: CASSEFGGHGYTF. In DNA, the CDR3 is TGTGCCAGCAGTGAATTCGGAGGGCATGGCTACACCTTC. This chain connects TRBV25-1 to TRBJ1-2; no definite D call. Germline-derived CDR1 and CDR2 are MGHDK and SYGVNS. This CDR3 has 13 amino acids. Trimming stripped 1 base from V and 6 bases from J, with 9 bases between.

V is TRBV11-2 and J is TRBJ2-1; a weak D match, TRBD1 (5 bases). This CDR3 spans 13 amino acids. Between the trimmed V and J ends, which lost 5 bases and 5 bases, there was a span of 10 bases. In germline, CDR1 is SGHAT, CDR2 FQNNGV. The CDR3 DNA sequence: TGTGCCAGCAGCCAGGACATTCACAATGAGCAGTTCTTC. Its translation is CASSQDIHNEQFF.

The V gene is TRBV7-3, the J gene TRBJ2-7, with a weak D call TRBD2 (6 bases). CDR1 is SGHTA, CDR2 FQGTGA, per germline. The CDR3 is made up of 13 amino acids. Trimming stripped 5 bases from V and 4 bases from J, with 12 bases between. CDR3 sequence (DNA): TGTGCCAGCAGCGCATCTAGCGATTACGAGCAGTACTTC. Its protein product is CASSASSDYEQYF.

The chain has TRBV3-1 (or the pseudogene TRBV3-2) and TRBJ2-5, with 10 bases fitting TRBD1. The length of the CDR3 is 15 residues. The V and J ends lost 4 bases and 3 bases, in that order; junction bases with no gene match: 5. Germline CDR1 and CDR2: LGHDT and YNNKEL (reference sequence). CDR3 DNA: TGTGCCAGCAGCCGGTCCGGGACAGGGGAAGAGACCCAGTACTTC. Its translation is CASSRSGTGEETQYF.

The chain has TRBV12-3 or TRBV12-4 and TRBJ1-2; TRBD1 is a possible D gene (6 bases). The CDR3 has 13 residues. V was cut by 5 bases and J by 3 bases, with 10 bases left in between. The chain's CDR3 is CASSRRGYYGYTF. Here the CDR3 DNA reads TGTGCCAGCAGTCGCAGGGGTTACTATGGCTACACCTTC.

J is TRBJ2-1 and V is TRBV5-1; 10 bases line up with TRBD2. V was clipped by 4 bases and J by 3 bases; unmatched bases: 7. The CDR3 extends over 16 amino acids. The germline V gene has CDR1 SGHRS and CDR2 YFSETQ. The CDR3 is CASSLASGGFYNEQFF. In DNA form, the CDR3 reads TGCGCCAGCAGCCTCGCTAGCGGGGGTTTCTACAATGAGCAGTTCTTC.

This chain links TRBV3-1 (or the pseudogene TRBV3-2) with TRBJ2-5, with 14 bases that match TRBD2. CDR1 and CDR2 from the germline V gene are LGHDT and YNNKEL (reference sequence). The V and J ends lost 6 bases and 6 bases, in that order; junction bases with no gene match: 9. CDR3 length: 16 residues. The CDR3 region has the DNA TGTGCCAGCAGTCCACTGACTAGCGGGAGGGCAAAGACCCAGTACTTC. It encodes CASSPLTSGRAKTQYF.

The chain joins TRBV18 to TRBJ1-1, with D possibly TRBD1 on 6 matching bases. CDR1 and CDR2 from the germline V gene are KGHSH and LQKENI. The CDR3 loop spans 14 amino acids. V was pared by 5 bases and J by 5 bases, with 15 bases between. The CDR3 is CASSSTGIGTEAFF. The DNA for the CDR3 is TGTGCCAGCTCATCAACAGGGATAGGGACTGAAGCTTTCTTT.

The V gene is TRBV4-2, the J gene TRBJ2-3; D remains unclear. CDR3 length equals 15 residues. Germline CDR1 LGHNA, CDR2 YNFKEQ. V lost 4 bases, J lost 0 bases, and 11 bases lay in between. The chain's CDR3 is CASSPLPASTDTQYF. The DNA of the CDR3 is TGTGCCAGCAGCCCCCTACCCGCTAGCACAGATACGCAGTATTTT.

This chain connects TRBV5-6 to TRBJ2-7; D is undetermined. V was cut by 0 bases and J by 2 bases, with 9 bases left in between. Looked up from germline, CDR1 is SGHDT and CDR2 is YYEEEE. This CDR3 is built from 14 residues. Written as DNA, the CDR3 is TGTGCCAGCAGCTTGGGACCTAGTCCCTACGAGCAGTACTTC. As protein: CASSLGPSPYEQYF.

Only one count was recorded for this clone. J is TRBJ1-6 and V is TRBV12-3 or TRBV12-4; D unclear. Between the trimmed V and J ends, which lost 3 bases and 12 bases, there was a span of 9 bases. The CDR3 contains 12 residues. The chain's CDR3 is CASSLRALPLHF. CDR3 sequence (DNA): TGTGCCAGCAGTTTGAGGGCGTTACCCCTCCACTTT.

V gene TRBV11-2 combines with J gene TRBJ2-7; D unclear. Germline CDR1 and CDR2: SGHAT and FQNNGV. V shed 1 base and J shed 4 bases, with 14 bases lying between them. The CDR3 sequence is 15 residues long. The CDR3: CASSLAALGGYEQYF. DNA for the CDR3: TGTGCCAGCAGCTTAGCGGCTCTAGGCGGATACGAGCAGTACTTC.

CDR3 region: CASSIWGTGNTEAFF. The CDR3 bases are TGTGCCAGTAGTATATGGGGGACAGGGAACACTGAAGCTTTCTTT. The chain is built from TRBV19 and TRBJ1-1; 8 bases match TRBD1. The CDR3 has 15 amino acids. CDR1 and CDR2 from the germline V gene are LNHDA and SQIVND (reference sequence). Trimming at V came to 2 bases and at J to 1 base, leaving 3 bases not matched to a gene.

This chain joins TRBV5-1 and TRBJ2-1, with 11 nucleotides matching TRBD2. Unmatched junction bases numbered 7, after V lost 4 bases and J lost 7 bases. Germline V gene data show CDR1 as SGHRS and CDR2 as YFSETQ. There are 15 residues in the CDR3. The CDR3 DNA sequence: TGCGCCAGCAGCGCGACTAGCGGGGCCCTTAATGAGCAGTTCTTC. Translation: CASSATSGALNEQFF.

V gene TRBV5-1 combines with J gene TRBJ2-3; tentatively, D is TRBD1 (6 bases). The CDR3 sequence is 15 residues long. Germline CDR1 and CDR2: SGHRS and YFSETQ. Trimming took off 1 base at V and 1 base at J, with 10 bases between the two ends. The CDR3 nucleotides read TGCGCCAGCAGCTTGACGCGACAGGGCACAGATACGCAGTATTTT. Translated: CASSLTRQGTDTQYF.

The V call is TRBV7-9, the J call TRBJ2-7; 9 bases fit TRBD2. CDR1 and CDR2 (germline): SEHNR, FQNEAQ (reference sequence). The trim removed 6 bases at V and 2 bases at J, leaving 2 bases unmatched. The CDR3 covers 13 residues. The CDR3 reads CASSGGRAYEQYF. The CDR3 nucleotides read TGTGCCAGCAGTGGCGGGAGGGCCTACGAGCAGTACTTC.

The V call is TRBV28, the J call TRBJ2-4, with 8 bases identical to TRBD1. This CDR3 contains 14 residues. Germline CDR1 and CDR2: MDHEN and SYDVKM. V was pared by 3 bases and J by 4 bases, with 2 bases of the junction left unmatched. The CDR3 DNA reads as TGTGCCAGCAGTTTGACAGGGGTGAAAAACATTCAGTACTTC. Residues: CASSLTGVKNIQYF.

The chain recombines TRBV6-5 with TRBJ1-6, with a tentative D call TRBD1 (5 bases). This CDR3 has 14 amino acids. The germline gives CDR1 MNHEY, CDR2 SVGAGI. V lost 5 bases to trimming and J lost 5 bases, with 10 bases between them. This chain's CDR3 is CASSPRVDNSPLHF. The CDR3, as DNA: TGTGCCAGCAGTCCCAGGGTGGATAATTCACCCCTCCACTTT.

This chain joins TRBV19 and TRBJ2-2, with TRBD1 as a possible D gene (6 bases). The germline gives CDR1 LNHDA, CDR2 SQIVND (reference sequence). The CDR3 totals 15 residues. V lost 5 bases and J 6 bases, leaving 16 bases between the germline ends. CDR3 coding DNA: TGTGCCAGTAGTCAACCAGGGGCTATTGCCGGGGAGCTGTTTTTT. Encoded protein: CASSQPGAIAGELFF.

The chain joins TRBV18 to TRBJ2-6; 12 positions agree with TRBD2. The CDR3 loop spans 19 amino acids. Germline assignment: CDR1 KGHSH and CDR2 LQKENI. J gave up 1 base and V 6 bases, and 10 bases lay outside the gene matches. The CDR3 is CASSRGTSGSYSGANVLTF. The CDR3 coding sequence is TGTGCCAGCTCTCGGGGGACTAGCGGGTCCTATTCTGGGGCCAACGTCCTGACTTTC.

The chain combines TRBV19 with TRBJ2-4, with 7 bases aligning to TRBD2. Germline assignment: CDR1 LNHDA and CDR2 SQIVND (reference sequence). The V and J ends lost 0 bases and 6 bases, in that order; junction bases with no gene match: 5. The CDR3 is made up of 15 amino acids. The CDR3 reads CASSIERREGNIQYF. CDR3 coding DNA: TGTGCCAGTAGTATAGAGCGCAGGGAGGGAAACATTCAGTACTTC.